This TCR beta chain appears in the sequencing data of a study of breast tumors, draining lymph nodes, adjacent tissues. Study results and caveats: Most tumor T cells seemingly derive from lymph node, then expand in tumor. Compared with lymph nodes, tumors were less diverse; compared with nontumor tissue, more.

Germline CDR1 reads MRHNA; CDR2 reads SNTAGT. There are 20 residues in the CDR3. Germline trimming cut 4 bases from V and 0 bases from J; bases unmatched to any gene: 15. Samples came from axillary lymph nodes draining the breast cancer. This clonotype turned up a few times. What it binds is not known. TCRdb fed the multiplex PCR reads into MiXCR, producing one record per CDR3 protein. Among about 140,000 distinct CDR3 sequences listed, about a fifth were seen once. V and J are TRBV6-4 and TRBJ1-5, with 10 bases lining up with TRBD1. This clonotype was sampled from a female donor with breast cancer. Some clones in this sample may be carry-over from other donors' samples. Sequencing used axillary lymph node tissue. The CDR3 here is CASSAPTGGARTYSNQPQHF. CDR3 DNA: TGTGCCAGCAGTGCCCCGACAGGGGGCGCAAGGACGTATAGCAATCAGCCCCAGCATTTT.